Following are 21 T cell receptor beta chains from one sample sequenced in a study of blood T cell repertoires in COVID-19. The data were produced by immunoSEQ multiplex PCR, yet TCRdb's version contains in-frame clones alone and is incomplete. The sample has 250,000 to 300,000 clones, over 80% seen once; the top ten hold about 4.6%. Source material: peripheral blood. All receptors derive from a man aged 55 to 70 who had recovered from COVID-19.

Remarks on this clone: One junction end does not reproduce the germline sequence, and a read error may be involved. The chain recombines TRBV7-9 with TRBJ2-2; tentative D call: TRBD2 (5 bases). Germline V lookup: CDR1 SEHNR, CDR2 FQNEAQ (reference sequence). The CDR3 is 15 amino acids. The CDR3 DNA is TGTGCCAGCACCGAGGCGCGCACGAACACCGGGGAACTGTTTTTT. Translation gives CASTEARTNTGELFF.

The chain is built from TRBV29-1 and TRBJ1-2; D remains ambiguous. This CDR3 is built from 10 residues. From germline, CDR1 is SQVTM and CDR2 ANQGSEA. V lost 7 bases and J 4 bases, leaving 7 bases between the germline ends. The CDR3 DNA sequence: TGCAGCGCCTACAGCTATGGCTACACCTTC. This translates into CSAYSYGYTF.

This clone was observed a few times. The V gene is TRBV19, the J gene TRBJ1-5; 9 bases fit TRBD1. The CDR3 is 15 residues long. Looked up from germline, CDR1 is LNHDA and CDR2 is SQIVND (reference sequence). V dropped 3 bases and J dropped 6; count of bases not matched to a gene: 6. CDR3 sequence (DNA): TGTGCCAGTAGTATCGACAGGGGGGTAACTCAGCCCCAGCATTTT. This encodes CASSIDRGVTQPQHF.

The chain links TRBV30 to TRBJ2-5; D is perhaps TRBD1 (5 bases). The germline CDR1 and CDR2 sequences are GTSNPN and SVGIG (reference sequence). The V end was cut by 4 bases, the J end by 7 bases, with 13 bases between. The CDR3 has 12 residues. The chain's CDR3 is CAWTSGLGTQYF. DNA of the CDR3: TGTGCCTGGACTTCAGGGTTAGGGACCCAGTACTTC.

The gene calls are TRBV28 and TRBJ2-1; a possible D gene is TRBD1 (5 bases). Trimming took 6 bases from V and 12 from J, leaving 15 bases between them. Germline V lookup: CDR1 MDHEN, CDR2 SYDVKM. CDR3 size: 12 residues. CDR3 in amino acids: CASRRTGLGQFF. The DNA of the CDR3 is TGTGCCAGCAGAAGAACAGGATTAGGGCAGTTCTTC. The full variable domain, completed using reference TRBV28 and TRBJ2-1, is DVKVTQSSRYLVKRTGEKVFLECVQDMDHENMFWYRQDPGLGLRLIYFSYDVKMKEKGDIPEGYSVSREKKERFSLILESASTNQTSMYLCASRRTGLGQFFGPGTRLTVL.

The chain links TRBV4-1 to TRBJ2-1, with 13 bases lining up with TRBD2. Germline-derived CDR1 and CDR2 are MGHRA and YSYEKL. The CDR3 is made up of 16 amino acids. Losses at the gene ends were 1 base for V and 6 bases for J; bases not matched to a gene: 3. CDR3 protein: CASSQGLAGGLNEQFF. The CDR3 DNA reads TGCGCCAGCAGCCAAGGACTAGCGGGAGGCCTCAATGAGCAGTTCTTC.

The CDR3 DNA sequence: TGTGCCAGCAGCAGTAGACTAGCGGGAGTTTACAATGAGCAGTTCTTC. Protein sequence: CASSSRLAGVYNEQFF. This chain links TRBV7-6 with TRBJ2-1; TRBD2 matches at 12 bases. With V trimmed by 5 bases and J by 4 bases, 6 bases remained unmatched. There are 16 residues in the CDR3. Germline CDR1 is SGHVS and CDR2 is FNYEAQ.

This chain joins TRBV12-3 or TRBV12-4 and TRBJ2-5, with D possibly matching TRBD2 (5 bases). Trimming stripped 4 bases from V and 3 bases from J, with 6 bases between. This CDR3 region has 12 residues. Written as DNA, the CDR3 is TGTGCCAGCAGTTCCGGGAAAGAGACCCAGTACTTC. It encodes CASSSGKETQYF.

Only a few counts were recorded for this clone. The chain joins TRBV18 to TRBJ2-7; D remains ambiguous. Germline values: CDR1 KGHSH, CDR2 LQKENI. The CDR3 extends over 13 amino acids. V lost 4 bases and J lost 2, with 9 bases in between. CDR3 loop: CASSLAQTYEQYF. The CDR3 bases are TGTGCCAGCTCACTTGCACAAACCTACGAGCAGTACTTC.

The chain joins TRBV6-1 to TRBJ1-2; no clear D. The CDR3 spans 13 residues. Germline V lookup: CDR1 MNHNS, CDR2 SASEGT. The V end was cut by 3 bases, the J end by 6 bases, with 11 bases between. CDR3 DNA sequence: TGTGCCAGCAGTGACCGATTTACAGATGGCTACACCTTC. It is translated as CASSDRFTDGYTF.

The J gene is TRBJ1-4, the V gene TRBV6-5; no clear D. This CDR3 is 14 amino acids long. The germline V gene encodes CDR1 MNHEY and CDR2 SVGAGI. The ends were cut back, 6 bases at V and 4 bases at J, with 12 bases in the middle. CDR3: CASSSLGNNEKLFF. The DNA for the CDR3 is TGTGCCAGCAGCTCACTCGGGAATAATGAAAAACTGTTTTTT.

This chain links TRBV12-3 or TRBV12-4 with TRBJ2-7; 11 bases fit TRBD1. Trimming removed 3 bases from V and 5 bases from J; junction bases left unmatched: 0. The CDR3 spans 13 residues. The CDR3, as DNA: TGTGCCAGCAGTTTGGGACAGGGGGACGAGCAGTACTTC. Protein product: CASSLGQGDEQYF.

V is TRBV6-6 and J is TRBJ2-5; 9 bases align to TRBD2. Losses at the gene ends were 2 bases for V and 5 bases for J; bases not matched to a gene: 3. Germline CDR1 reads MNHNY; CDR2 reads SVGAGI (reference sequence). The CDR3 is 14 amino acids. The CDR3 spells CASSYQRGAETQYF. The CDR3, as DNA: TGTGCCAGCAGTTACCAGCGGGGGGCGGAGACCCAGTACTTC.

The CDR3 reads CASSPDRGDTGELFF. The CDR3 DNA is TGTGCCAGTAGTCCGGACAGGGGGGACACCGGGGAGCTGTTTTTT. This chain connects TRBV19 to TRBJ2-2; TRBD1 matches at 10 bases. Trimming at V came to 5 bases and at J to 3 bases, leaving 3 bases not matched to a gene. Germline CDR1 reads LNHDA; CDR2 reads SQIVND (reference sequence). This CDR3 has 15 residues.

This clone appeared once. CDR3 DNA sequence: TGTGCCACAGGGGGCTCGGATGAAAAACTGTTTTTT. This sequence encodes CATGGSDEKLFF. This chain links TRBV10-3 with TRBJ1-4; TRBD1 agrees at 8 bases. The CDR3 extends over 12 amino acids. Germline V lookup: CDR1 ENHRY, CDR2 SYGVKD. Trimming took 10 bases from V and 6 from J; bases not matched to a gene: 4.

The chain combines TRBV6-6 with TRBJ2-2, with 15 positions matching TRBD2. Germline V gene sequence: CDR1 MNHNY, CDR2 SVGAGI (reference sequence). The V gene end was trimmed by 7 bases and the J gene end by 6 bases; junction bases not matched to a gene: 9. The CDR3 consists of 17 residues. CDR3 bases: TGTGCCAGCACTCGGACTAGCGGGAGGGCCGGCTCCGGGGAGCTGTTTTTT. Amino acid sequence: CASTRTSGRAGSGELFF.

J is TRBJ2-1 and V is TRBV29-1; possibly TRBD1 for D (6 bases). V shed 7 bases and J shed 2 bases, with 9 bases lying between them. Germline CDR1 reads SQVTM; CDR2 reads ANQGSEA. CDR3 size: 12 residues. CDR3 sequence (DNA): TGCAGCGCGGGACATCCCTACAATGAGCAGTTCTTC. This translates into CSAGHPYNEQFF.

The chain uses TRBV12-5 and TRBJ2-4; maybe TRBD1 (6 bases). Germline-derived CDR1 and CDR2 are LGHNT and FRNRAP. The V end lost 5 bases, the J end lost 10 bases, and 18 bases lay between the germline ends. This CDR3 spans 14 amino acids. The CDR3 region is CASGPTGPGLIQYF. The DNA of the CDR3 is TGTGCTAGTGGTCCGACAGGACCCGGTTTGATTCAGTACTTC.

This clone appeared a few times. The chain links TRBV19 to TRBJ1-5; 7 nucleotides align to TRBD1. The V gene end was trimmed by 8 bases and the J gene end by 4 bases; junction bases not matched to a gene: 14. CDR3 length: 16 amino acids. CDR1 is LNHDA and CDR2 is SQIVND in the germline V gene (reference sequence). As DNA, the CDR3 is TGTGCCAGTTCGTTGGGACAGAAAGATCGTAATCAGCCCCAGCATTTT. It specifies CASSLGQKDRNQPQHF.

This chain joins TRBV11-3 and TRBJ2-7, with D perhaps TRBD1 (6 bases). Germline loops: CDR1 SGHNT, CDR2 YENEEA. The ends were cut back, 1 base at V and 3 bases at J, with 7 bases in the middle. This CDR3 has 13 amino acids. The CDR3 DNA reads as TGTGCCAGCAGCTTAGGCAGGGGCTACGAGCAGTACTTC. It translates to CASSLGRGYEQYF.

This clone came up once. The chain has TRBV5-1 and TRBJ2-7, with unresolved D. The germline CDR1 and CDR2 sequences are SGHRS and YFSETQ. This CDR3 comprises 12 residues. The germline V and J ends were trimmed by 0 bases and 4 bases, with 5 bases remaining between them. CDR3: CASSLGGYEQYF. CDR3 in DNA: TGCGCCAGCAGCTTGGGCGGTTACGAGCAGTACTTC.